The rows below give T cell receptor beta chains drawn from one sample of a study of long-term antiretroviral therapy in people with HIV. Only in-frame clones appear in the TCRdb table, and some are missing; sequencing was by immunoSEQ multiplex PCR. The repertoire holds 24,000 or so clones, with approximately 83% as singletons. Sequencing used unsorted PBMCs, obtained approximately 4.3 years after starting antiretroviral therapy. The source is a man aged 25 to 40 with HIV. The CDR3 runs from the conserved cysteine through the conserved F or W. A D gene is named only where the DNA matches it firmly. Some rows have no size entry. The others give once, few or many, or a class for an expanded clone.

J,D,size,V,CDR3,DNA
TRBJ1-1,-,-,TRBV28,CASQVVQRVTEAFF,TGTGCCAGCCAGGTGGTGCAGCGCGTCACTGAAGCTTTCTTT
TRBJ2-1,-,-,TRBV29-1,CSVGTLRGNEQFF,TGCAGCGTTGGGACATTACGCGGCAATGAGCAGTTCTTC
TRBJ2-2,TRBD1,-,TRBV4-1,CASSPFEDRVYTGELFF,TGCGCCAGCAGCCCTTTCGAGGACAGGGTGTACACCGGGGAGCTGTTTTTT
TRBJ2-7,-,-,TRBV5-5,CASSLDWSYEQYF,TGTGCCAGCAGCTTGGACTGGTCCTACGAGCAGTACTTC
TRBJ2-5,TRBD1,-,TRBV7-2,CASSFTGGNVETQYF,TGTGCCAGCAGCTTCACAGGGGGCAATGTGGAGACCCAGTACTTC
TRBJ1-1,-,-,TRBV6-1,CASSEWARGEAFF,TGTGCCAGCAGTGAATGGGCTCGGGGGGAAGCTTTCTTT
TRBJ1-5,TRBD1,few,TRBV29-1,CSVTGTANQPQHF,TGCAGCGTGACTGGGACAGCTAATCAGCCCCAGCATTTT
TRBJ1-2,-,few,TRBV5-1,CASSPGADYGYTF,TGCGCCAGCAGTCCGGGCGCAGACTATGGCTACACCTTC
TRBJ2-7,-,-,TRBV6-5,CASTKRNSYEQYF,TGTGCCAGCACGAAGCGGAACTCCTACGAGCAGTACTTC
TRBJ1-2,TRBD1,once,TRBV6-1,CASSFLDRAVF,TGTGCCAGCAGTTTCTTAGACAGGGCGGTCTTC
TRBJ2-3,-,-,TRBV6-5,CASSSMRDTQYF,TGTGCCAGCAGTTCTATGAGAGATACGCAGTATTTT
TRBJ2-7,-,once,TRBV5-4,CASSQRQTPYEQYF,TGTGCCAGCAGCCAGAGACAGACTCCGTACGAGCAGTACTTC
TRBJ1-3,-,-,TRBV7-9,CASSLSRGAGNTIYF,TGTGCCAGCAGCTTATCGAGAGGGGCTGGAAACACCATATATTTT
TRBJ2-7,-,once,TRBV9,CASSVATGSEQYF,TGTGCCAGCAGCGTAGCTACAGGCTCGGAGCAGTACTTC
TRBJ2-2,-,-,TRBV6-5,CASSYDTTVTGELFF,TGTGCCAGCAGTTACGACACGACGGTGACCGGGGAGCTGTTTTTT
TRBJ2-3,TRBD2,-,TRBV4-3,CASSQALAGITDTQYF,TGCGCCAGCAGCCAAGCCCTAGCGGGGATTACAGATACGCAGTATTTT
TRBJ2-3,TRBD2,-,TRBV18,CASSPPPGTSGGKQYF,TGTGCCAGCTCACCACCCCCCGGGACTAGCGGGGGCAAGCAGTATTTT
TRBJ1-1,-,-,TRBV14,CASSQGGAKAFF,TGTGCCAGCAGCCAAGGAGGGGCTAAGGCTTTCTTT
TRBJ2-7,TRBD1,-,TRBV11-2,CASATGGYEQYF,TGTGCCAGCGCAACAGGGGGGTACGAGCAGTACTTC
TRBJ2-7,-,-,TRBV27,CASSLQGQAYEQYF,TGTGCCAGCAGTTTACAGGGGCAAGCCTACGAGCAGTACTTC
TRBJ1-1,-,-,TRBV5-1,CASSLASPVNTEAFF,TGCGCCAGCAGCTTGGCCAGTCCGGTGAACACTGAAGCTTTCTTT
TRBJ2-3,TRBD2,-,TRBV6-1,CASSVTSGSTDTQYF,TGTGCCAGCAGTGTGACTAGCGGAAGCACAGATACGCAGTATTTT
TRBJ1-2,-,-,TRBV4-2,CASSSVSTSSRTNYGYTF,TGTGCCAGCAGCTCCGTCTCGACCTCCTCCCGGACTAACTATGGCTACACCTTC
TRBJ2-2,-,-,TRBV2,CASSPQGSTGELFF,TGTGCCAGCAGTCCACAGGGAAGTACCGGGGAGCTGTTTTTT
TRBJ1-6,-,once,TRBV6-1,CASSEIPGTPSPLHF,TGTGCCAGCAGTGAAATACCGGGGACCCCTTCACCCCTCCACTTT
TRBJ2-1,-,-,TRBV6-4,CASSRQGGNEQFF,TGTGCCAGCAGTAGACAGGGAGGCAATGAGCAGTTCTTC
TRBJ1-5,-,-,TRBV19,CASSSQGSNQPQHF,TGTGCCAGTAGTTCACAGGGTAGCAATCAGCCCCAGCATTTT
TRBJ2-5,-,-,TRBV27,CASRDGSQETQYF,TGTGCCAGCCGAGACGGATCCCAAGAGACCCAGTACTTC
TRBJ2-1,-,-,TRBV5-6,CASSWRRAYRNEQFF,TGTGCCAGCAGCTGGAGGCGGGCCTATAGGAATGAGCAGTTCTTC
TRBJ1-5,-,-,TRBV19,CASSIGIRQPQHF,TGTGCCAGTAGTATAGGGATTCGGCAGCCCCAGCATTTT
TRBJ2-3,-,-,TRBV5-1,CASSLAGDTQYF,TGCGCCAGCAGTCTAGCTGGGGATACGCAGTATTTT
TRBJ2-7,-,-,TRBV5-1,CASSAGQEQYF,TGCGCCAGCAGCGCGGGACAAGAGCAGTACTTC
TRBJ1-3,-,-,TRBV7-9,CASSPQVGVGKRSGNTIYF,TGTGCCAGCAGCCCCCAAGTGGGGGTAGGGAAACGCTCTGGAAACACCATATATTTT
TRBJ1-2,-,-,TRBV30,CAWSVQANYGYTF,TGTGCCTGGAGTGTACAGGCTAACTATGGCTACACCTTC
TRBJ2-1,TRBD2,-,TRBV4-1,CASSRTSGLNEQFF,TGCGCCAGCAGTCGGACTAGCGGACTCAATGAGCAGTTCTTC
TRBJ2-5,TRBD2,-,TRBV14,CASSQEMGAGPGETQYF,TGTGCCAGCAGCCAAGAAATGGGAGCGGGACCAGGAGAGACCCAGTACTTC
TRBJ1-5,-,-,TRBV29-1,CSVEDPHRTANQPQHF,TGCAGCGTTGAAGATCCCCACAGGACGGCTAATCAGCCCCAGCATTTT
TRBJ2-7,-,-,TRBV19,CASSISGPSYEQYF,TGTGCCAGTAGTATCAGCGGCCCCTCCTACGAGCAGTACTTC
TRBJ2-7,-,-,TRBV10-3,CATLRAGGNEQYF,TGTGCCACTCTTCGGGCAGGGGGGAACGAGCAGTACTTC
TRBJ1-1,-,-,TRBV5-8,CASSLGEYTEAFF,TGTGCCAGCAGCTTGGGAGAGTACACTGAAGCTTTCTTT
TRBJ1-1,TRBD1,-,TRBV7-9,CASSHRGGKTEAFF,TGTGCCAGCAGCCACAGGGGAGGAAAGACTGAAGCTTTCTTT
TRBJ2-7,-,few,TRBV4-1,CASSLYRDLDGEQYF,TGCGCCAGCAGCCTTTACCGGGACCTCGATGGGGAGCAGTACTTC
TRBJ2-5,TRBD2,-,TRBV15,CATSRGYSSGGAETQYF,TGTGCCACCAGCAGAGGGTACTCTAGCGGGGGGGCCGAGACCCAGTACTTC
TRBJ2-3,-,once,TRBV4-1,CASSPPPGAYRYF,TGCGCCAGCAGCCCACCGCCTGGGGCATATCGGTATTTT
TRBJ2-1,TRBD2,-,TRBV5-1,CASSRLAGGVNEQFF,TGCGCCAGCAGTAGGCTAGCGGGGGGGGTCAATGAGCAGTTCTTC
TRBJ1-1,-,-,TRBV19,CASSIWLNTEAFF,TGTGCCAGTAGTATATGGTTGAACACTGAAGCTTTCTTT
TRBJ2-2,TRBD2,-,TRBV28,CASSLYSGRRSGELFF,TGTGCCAGCAGCCTTTATAGCGGGAGAAGATCCGGGGAGCTGTTTTTT
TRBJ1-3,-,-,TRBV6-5,CASRRVQTGNTIYF,TGTGCCAGCAGGCGGGTCCAAACAGGAAACACCATATATTTT
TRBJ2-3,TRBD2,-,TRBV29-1,CSVEGVSGRVDTQYF,TGCAGCGTTGAAGGGGTTAGCGGGAGAGTAGATACGCAGTATTTT
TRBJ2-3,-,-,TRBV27,CASSAGETDTQYF,TGTGCCAGCAGTGCCGGGGAGACAGATACGCAGTATTTT
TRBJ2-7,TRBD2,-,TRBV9,CASSMSGGQTYEQYF,TGTGCCAGCAGCATGAGCGGGGGGCAGACCTACGAGCAGTACTTC
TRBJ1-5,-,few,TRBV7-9,CASSRRGSGGRDQPQHF,TGTGCCAGCAGCCGAAGAGGAAGTGGGGGAAGGGATCAGCCCCAGCATTTT
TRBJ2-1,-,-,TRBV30,CAWNPGDNSYNEQFF,TGTGCCTGGAACCCAGGGGACAACTCCTACAATGAGCAGTTCTTC